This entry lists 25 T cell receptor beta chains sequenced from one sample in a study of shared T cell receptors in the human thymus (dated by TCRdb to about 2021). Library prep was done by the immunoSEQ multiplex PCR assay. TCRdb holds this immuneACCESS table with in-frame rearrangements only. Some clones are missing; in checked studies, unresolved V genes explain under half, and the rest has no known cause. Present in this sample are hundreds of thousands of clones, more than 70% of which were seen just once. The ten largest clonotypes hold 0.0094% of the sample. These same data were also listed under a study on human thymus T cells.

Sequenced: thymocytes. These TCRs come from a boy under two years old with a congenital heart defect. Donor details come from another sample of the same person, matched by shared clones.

The CDR3 loop is CSVAQEDRSVVDTQYF. CDR3 DNA: TGCAGCGTCGCCCAGGAGGACCGATCTGTGGTGGATACGCAGTATTTT. The chain has TRBV29-1 and TRBJ2-3; D is possibly TRBD2 (5 bases). V gave up 6 bases and J gave up 6 bases, with 25 bases separating them. The CDR3 loop spans 16 amino acids. Looked up from germline, CDR1 is SQVTM and CDR2 is ANQGSEA.

This CDR3 is CASSVRGAKNIQYF. CDR3 sequence (DNA): TGTGCCAGCAGCGTCAGGGGAGCCAAAAACATTCAGTACTTC. The V gene is TRBV7-2, the J gene TRBJ2-4, with a possible D match to TRBD1 (6 bases). V shed 5 bases and J shed 0 bases, with 8 bases lying between them. The CDR3 runs to 14 residues. Germline CDR1 is SGHTA and CDR2 is FQGNSA. Full variable domain (outside the CDR3, taken from reference TRBV7-2 and TRBJ2-4): GAGVSQSPSNKVTEKGKDVELRCDPISGHTALYWYRQSLGQGLEFLIYFQGNSAPDKSGLPSDRFSAERTGGSVSTLTIQRTQQEDSAVYLCASSVRGAKNIQYFGAGTRLSVL.

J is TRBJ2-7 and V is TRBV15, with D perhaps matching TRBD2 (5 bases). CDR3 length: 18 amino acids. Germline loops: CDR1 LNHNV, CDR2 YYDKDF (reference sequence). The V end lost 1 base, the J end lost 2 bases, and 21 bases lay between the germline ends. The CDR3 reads CATSRAAGRPGLTYEQYF. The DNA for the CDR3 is TGTGCCACCAGCAGAGCGGCGGGTCGGCCCGGACTTACCTACGAGCAGTACTTC.

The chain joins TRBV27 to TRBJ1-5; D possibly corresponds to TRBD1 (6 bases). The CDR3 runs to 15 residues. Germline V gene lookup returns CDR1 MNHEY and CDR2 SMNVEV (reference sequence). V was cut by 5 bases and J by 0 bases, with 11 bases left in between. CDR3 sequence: CASSHQGNSNQPQHF. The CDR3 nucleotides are TGTGCCAGCAGTCACCAGGGGAATAGCAATCAGCCCCAGCATTTT.

CDR3 nucleotides: TGTGCCAGCAGACAGGGGGCGCGCGACACCGGGGAGCTGTTTTTT. Amino acid sequence: CASRQGARDTGELFF. V and J are TRBV27 and TRBJ2-2, with 9 bases that match TRBD1. The CDR3 loop spans 15 amino acids. V lost 6 bases, J lost 3 bases, and 5 bases stayed unmatched. From germline, CDR1 is MNHEY and CDR2 SMNVEV (reference sequence).

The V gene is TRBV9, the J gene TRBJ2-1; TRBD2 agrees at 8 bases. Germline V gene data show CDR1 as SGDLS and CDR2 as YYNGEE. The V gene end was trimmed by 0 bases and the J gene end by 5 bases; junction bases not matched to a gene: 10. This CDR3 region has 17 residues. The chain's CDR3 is CASSVGREGRPHNEQFF. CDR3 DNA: TGTGCCAGCAGCGTAGGACGGGAGGGCCGCCCCCACAATGAGCAGTTCTTC.

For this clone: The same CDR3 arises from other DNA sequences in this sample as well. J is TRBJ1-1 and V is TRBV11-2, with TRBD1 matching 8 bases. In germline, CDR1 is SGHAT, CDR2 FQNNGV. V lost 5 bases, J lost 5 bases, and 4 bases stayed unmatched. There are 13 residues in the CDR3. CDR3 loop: CASSLQGDTEAFF. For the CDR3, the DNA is TGTGCCAGCAGCCTACAGGGGGATACTGAAGCTTTCTTT.

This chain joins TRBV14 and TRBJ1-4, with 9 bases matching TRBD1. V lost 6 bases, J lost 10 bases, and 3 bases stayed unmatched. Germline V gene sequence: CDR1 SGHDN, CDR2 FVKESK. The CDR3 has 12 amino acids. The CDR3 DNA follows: TGTGCCAGCAGACCGGACAGGGGAAAACTGTTTTTT. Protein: CASRPDRGKLFF.

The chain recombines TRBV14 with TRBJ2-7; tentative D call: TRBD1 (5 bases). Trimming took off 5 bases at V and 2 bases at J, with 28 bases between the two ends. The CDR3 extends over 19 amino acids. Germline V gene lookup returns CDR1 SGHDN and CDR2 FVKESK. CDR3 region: CASSADGVRQPSPPYEQYF. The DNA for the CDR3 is TGTGCCAGCAGCGCCGATGGAGTGCGACAGCCATCACCTCCCTACGAGCAGTACTTC.

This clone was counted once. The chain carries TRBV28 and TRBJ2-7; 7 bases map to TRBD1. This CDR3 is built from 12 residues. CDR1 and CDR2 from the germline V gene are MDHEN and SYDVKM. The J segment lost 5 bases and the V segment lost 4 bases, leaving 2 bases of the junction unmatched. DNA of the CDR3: TGTGCCAGCAGTTCCGGACAGGACGAGCAGTACTTC. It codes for CASSSGQDEQYF.

In DNA, the CDR3 is TGTGCCAGCGCAACCTGGCAGCGGGGGAGCTCCTACGAGCAGTACTTC. Residues: CASATWQRGSSYEQYF. V is TRBV2 and J is TRBJ2-7, with 8 nucleotides matching TRBD2. V gave up 8 bases and J gave up 0 bases; unmatched junction bases: 12. CDR3 size: 16 residues. Germline loops: CDR1 SNHLY, CDR2 FYNNEI.

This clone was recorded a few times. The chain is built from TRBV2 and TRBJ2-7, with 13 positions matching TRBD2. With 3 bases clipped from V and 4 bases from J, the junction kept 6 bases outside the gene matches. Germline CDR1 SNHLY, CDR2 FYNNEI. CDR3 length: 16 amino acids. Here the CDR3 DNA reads TGTGCCAGCAGTGATGGTGGGACTAGCGGGATATACGAGCAGTACTTC. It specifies CASSDGGTSGIYEQYF.

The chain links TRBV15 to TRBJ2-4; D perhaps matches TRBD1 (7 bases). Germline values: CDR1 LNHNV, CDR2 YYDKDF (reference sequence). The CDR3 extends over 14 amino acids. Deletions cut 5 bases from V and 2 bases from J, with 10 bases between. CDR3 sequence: CATSAGGPKNIQYF. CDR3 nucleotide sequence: TGTGCCACCAGCGCAGGGGGGCCCAAAAACATTCAGTACTTC.

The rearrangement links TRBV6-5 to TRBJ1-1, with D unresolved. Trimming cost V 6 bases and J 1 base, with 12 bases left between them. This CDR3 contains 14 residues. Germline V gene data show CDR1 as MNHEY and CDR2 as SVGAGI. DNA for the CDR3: TGTGCCAGCAGGGGTCGGGTTTCGAACACTGAAGCTTTCTTT. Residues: CASRGRVSNTEAFF.

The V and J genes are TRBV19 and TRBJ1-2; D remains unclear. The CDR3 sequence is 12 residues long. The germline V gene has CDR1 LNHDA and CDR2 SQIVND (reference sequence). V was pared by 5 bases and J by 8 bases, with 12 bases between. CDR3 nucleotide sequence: TGTGCCAGTAGTGCCTCCCCTAGAGGCTACACCTTC. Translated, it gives CASSASPRGYTF.

The CDR3 region has the DNA TGCGCCAGCAGCCCGTACAGGGGTAGCAATCAGCCCCAGCATTTT. This gives the protein CASSPYRGSNQPQHF. The chain couples TRBV4-3 to TRBJ1-5; 7 bases map to TRBD1. Germline V gene data show CDR1 as LGHNA and CDR2 as YSLEER. The CDR3 length is 15 residues. The V and J ends lost 4 bases and 0 bases, in that order; junction bases with no gene match: 3.

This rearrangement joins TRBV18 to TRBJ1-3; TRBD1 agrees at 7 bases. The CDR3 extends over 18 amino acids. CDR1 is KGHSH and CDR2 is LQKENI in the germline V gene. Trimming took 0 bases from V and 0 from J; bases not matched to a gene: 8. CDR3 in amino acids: CASSPPGTGALSGNTIYF. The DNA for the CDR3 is TGTGCCAGCTCACCACCGGGAACAGGGGCCCTCTCTGGAAACACCATATATTTT.

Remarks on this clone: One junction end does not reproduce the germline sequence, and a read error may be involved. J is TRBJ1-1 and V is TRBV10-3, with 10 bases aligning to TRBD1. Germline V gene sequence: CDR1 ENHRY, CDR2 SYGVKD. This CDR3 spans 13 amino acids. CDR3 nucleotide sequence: TGTGCCATCAGTGATTATCTGGGACAGGGGTTTCGGTTT. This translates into CAISDYLGQGFRF.

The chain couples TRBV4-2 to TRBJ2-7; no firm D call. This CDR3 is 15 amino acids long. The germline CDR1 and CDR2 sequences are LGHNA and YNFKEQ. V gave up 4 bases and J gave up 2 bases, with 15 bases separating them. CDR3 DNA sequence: TGTGCCAGCAGCCGGAACCGGCGGCAGCCCTACGAGCAGTACTTC. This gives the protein CASSRNRRQPYEQYF.

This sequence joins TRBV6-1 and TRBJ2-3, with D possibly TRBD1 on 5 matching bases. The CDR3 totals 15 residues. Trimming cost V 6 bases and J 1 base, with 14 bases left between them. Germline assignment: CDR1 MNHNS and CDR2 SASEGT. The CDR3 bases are TGTGCCAGCAGCGCCAATCGACAGCGCACAGATACGCAGTATTTT. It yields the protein CASSANRQRTDTQYF.

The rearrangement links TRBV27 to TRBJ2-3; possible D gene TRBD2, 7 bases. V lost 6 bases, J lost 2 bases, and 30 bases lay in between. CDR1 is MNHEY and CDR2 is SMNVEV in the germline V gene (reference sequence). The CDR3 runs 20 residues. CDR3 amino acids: CASRSRDGGGGRFDTDTQYF. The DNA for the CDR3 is TGTGCCAGCAGATCCCGAGACGGAGGGGGGGGGCGTTTTGACACAGATACGCAGTATTTT.

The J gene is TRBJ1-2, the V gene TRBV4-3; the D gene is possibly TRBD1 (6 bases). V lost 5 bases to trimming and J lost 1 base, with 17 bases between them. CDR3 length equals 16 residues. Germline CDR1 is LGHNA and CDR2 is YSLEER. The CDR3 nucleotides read TGCGCCAGCAGCTTATATTCGGGACACAATAACTATGGCTACACCTTC. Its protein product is CASSLYSGHNNYGYTF.

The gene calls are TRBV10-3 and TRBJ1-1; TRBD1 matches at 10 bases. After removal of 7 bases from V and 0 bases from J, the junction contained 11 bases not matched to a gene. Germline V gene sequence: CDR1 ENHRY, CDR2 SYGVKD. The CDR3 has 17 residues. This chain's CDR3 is CAITSDRGRRVNTEAFF. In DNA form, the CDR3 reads TGTGCCATCACCAGCGACAGGGGGCGCAGGGTGAACACTGAAGCTTTCTTT.

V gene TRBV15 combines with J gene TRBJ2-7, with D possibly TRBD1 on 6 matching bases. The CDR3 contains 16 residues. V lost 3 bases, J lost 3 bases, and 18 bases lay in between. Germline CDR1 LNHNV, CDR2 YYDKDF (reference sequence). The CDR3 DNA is TGTGCCACCAGCAGCGCCGAATCGGGACACATCTACGAGCAGTACTTC. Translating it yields CATSSAESGHIYEQYF.

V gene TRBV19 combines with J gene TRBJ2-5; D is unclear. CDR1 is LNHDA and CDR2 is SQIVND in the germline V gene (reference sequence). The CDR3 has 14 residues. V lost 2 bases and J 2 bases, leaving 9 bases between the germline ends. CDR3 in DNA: TGTGCCAGTAGTATACAAGACGGGCAAGAGACCCAGTACTTC. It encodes CASSIQDGQETQYF. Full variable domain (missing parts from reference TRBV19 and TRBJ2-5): DGGITQSPKYLFRKEGQNVTLSCEQNLNHDAMYWYRQDPGQGLRLIYYSQIVNDFQKGDIAEGYSVSREKKESFPLTVTSAQKNPTAFYLCASSIQDGQETQYFGPGTRLLVL.